This T cell receptor (beta chain) is from a study of blood T cell repertoires in COVID-19 (TCRdb year 2020). Broadly, across the study: The collaborator samples originated in the United States, Italy and Spain and spanned the acute and convalescent phases of COVID-19. The material from the prospective study consisted of cDNA or gDNA derived from T cells, B-cell-depleted T cells, or PBMCs. Subjects who had been exposed to COVID-19, were actively infected with it, or had recovered from it provided the deeply sampled blood TCRbeta repertoires that made up the dataset. The repertoires were released in a freely available public database intended as a resource for research on the immune response to SARS-CoV-2. The samples were drawn from the first 160 participants of the ongoing ImmuneRACE study and from under 1,500 subjects provided by 6 global collaborators. Sample metadata almost always included a de-identified subject ID, COVID-19 status, age in years and sex. HLA class I and class II types, where available, came from metadata supplied by the sample provider rather than from assay-based typing. The investigation overall reported the following: Clinical and demographic metadata were provided uncurated, with the amount varying by source and participant.

TCRbeta CDR3 regions were amplified from genomic DNA using the immunoSEQ Assay, a bias-controlled multiplex PCR. The source study handled its data this way. Within the assay, amplification of reference gene primers was used to estimate how many nucleated cells each sample contained. To quantify the absolute abundance of each unique TCRbeta CDR3 rearrangement, sequence reads were collapsed and filtered. Productive Simpson clonality was computed per sample as the square root of Simpson's diversity index over productive rearrangements. TCRdb took this table from immuneACCESS and kept in-frame rearrangements with V and J called. Such tables lack part of the clones; where checked against another copy, unresolved V genes explain under half of the gap, and the rest is unexplained. V and J calls and clone size are those listed in that table; D and trimming were worked out from the DNA. The sample table contains fewer than 120,000 clones; only one count was recorded for around nine tenths of them. Around 4.8% of the sample rests with the top ten.

With respect to this clone: Its antigen remains unidentified. Per-base quality was not reported, and no clone a single base away is much larger than it.

Whole blood was collected in K2EDTA tubes by collaborating institutions according to the institutions' own protocols. For TCRbeta analysis, collaborators shipped samples as frozen whole blood, isolated PBMCs, or DNA extracted from either of those sample types. V loses 6 bases of germline sequence and J loses 0 bases, and the interval between the two ends is 12 bases. The CDR3 spans 15 residues, from the cysteine through the phenylalanine. The only DNA kept is the CDR3, 45 bases in frame from the first base. The germline V gene specifies MNHEY as CDR1 and SVGAGI as CDR2. The chain is assembled from TRBV6-5 and TRBJ1-3, and possibly TRBD1, on 6 matching bases. The TCR originated in a human donor in a cohort sampled during active COVID-19. The sequencing input was peripheral blood. The sequence in DNA is TGTGCCAGCAGGGTGGACAGCAACTCTGGAAACACCATATATTTT. Its protein reads: CASRVDSNSGNTIYF.